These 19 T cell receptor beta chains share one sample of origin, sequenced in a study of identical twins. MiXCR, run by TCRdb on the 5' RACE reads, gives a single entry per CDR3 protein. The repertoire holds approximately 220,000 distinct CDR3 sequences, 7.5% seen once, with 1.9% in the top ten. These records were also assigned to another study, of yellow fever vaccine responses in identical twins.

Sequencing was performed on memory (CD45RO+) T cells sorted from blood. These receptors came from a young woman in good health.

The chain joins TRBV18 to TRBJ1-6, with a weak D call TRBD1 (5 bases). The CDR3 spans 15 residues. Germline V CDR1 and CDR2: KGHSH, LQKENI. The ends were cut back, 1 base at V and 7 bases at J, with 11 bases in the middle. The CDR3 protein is CASSPQGTGNSPLHF. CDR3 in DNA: TGTGCCAGCTCACCACAGGGTACAGGCAATTCACCCCTCCACTTT.

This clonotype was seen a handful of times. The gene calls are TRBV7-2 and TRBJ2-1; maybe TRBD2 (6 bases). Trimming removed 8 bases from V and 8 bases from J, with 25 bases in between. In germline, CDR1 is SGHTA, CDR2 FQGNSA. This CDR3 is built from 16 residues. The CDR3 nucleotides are TGTGCCAGCTGGGGAGGAGGGCAGGGTGGGCGGGATGAGCAGTTCTTC. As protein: CASWGGGQGGRDEQFF.

Here the CDR3 reads CASSPAGTRYEQYF. In DNA, the CDR3 is TGTGCCAGCAGCCCGGCCGGGACCCGCTACGAGCAGTACTTC. J is TRBJ2-7 and V is TRBV11-2; D is possibly TRBD1 or TRBD2 (5 bases each). Per the germline V gene, CDR1 is SGHAT and CDR2 is FQNNGV. The CDR3 has 14 residues. Trimming pared 5 bases from V and 3 bases from J, leaving 14 bases between.

For the CDR3, the DNA is TGTGCCAGCAGTTTCACCTCAAGGGGAGAGACCCAGTACTTC. Amino acid sequence: CASSFTSRGETQYF. This chain uses TRBV28 with TRBJ2-5, with D perhaps TRBD1 (5 bases). V shed 3 bases and J shed 4 bases, with 12 bases lying between them. The CDR3 is 14 amino acids. Germline V gene data show CDR1 as MDHEN and CDR2 as SYDVKM.

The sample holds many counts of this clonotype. The chain's CDR3 is CASSISLGDSYNEQFF. The DNA for the CDR3 is TGTGCCAGCAGCATATCTCTAGGCGATTCTTACAATGAGCAGTTCTTC. The chain uses TRBV4-2 and TRBJ2-1; D not resolved. Trimming took off 5 bases at V and 4 bases at J, with 18 bases between the two ends. Per germline, CDR1 LGHNA and CDR2 YNFKEQ. The CDR3 is made up of 16 amino acids.

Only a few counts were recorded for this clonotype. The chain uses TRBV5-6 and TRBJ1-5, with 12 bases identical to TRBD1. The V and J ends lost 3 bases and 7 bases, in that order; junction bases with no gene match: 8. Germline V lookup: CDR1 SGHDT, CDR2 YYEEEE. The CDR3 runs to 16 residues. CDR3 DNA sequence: TGTGCCAGCAGCTATTCGGGACAGGGGGCGAGACAGCCCCAGCATTTT. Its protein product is CASSYSGQGARQPQHF.

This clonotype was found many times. The CDR3 is CASSSRGDTQYF. The CDR3, as DNA: TGTGCCAGCAGCTCTAGGGGAGATACGCAGTATTTT. The chain carries TRBV7-2 and TRBJ2-3, with D maybe TRBD1 (5 bases). This CDR3 is 12 amino acids long. Trimming shortened V by 4 bases and J by 5 bases, and 7 bases separated the two germline ends. Germline CDR1 is SGHTA and CDR2 is FQGNSA.

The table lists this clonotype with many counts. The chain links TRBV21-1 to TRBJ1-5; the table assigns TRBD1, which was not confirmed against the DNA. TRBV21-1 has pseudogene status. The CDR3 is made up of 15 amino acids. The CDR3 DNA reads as TGTGCCAGCAGCAAAGGGGGACAGGGCAATCAGCCCCAGCATTTT. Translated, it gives CASSKGGQGNQPQHF.

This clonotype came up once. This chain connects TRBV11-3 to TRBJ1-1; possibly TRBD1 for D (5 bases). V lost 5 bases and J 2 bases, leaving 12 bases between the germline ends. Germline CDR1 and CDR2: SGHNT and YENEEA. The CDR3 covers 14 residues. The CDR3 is CASSTLGVNTEAFF. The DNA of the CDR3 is TGTGCCAGCAGCACCCTGGGGGTTAACACTGAAGCTTTCTTT. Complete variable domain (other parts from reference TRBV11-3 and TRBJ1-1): EAGVVQSPRYKIIEKKQPVAFWCNPISGHNTLYWYLQNLGQGPELLIRYENEEAVDDSQLPKDRFSAERLKGVDSTLKIQPAELGDSAVYLCASSTLGVNTEAFFGQGTRLTVV.

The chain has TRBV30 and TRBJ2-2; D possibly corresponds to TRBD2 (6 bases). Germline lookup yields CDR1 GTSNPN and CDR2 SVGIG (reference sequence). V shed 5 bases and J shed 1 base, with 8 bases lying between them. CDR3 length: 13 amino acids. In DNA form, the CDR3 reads TGTGCCTGGGGTAGCGGGAACACCGGGGAGCTGTTTTTT. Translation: CAWGSGNTGELFF.

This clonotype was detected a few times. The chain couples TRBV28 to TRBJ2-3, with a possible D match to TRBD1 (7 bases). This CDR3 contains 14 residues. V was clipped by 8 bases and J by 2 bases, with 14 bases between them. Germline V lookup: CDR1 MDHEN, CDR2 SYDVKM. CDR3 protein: CASGGGPNTDTQYF. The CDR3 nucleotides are TGTGCCAGCGGAGGGGGCCCGAACACAGATACGCAGTATTTT.

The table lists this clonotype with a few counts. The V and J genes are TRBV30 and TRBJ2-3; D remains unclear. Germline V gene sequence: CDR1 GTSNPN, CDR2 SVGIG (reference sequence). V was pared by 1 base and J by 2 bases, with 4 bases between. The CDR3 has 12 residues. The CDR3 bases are TGTGCCTGGAGTGACAACACAGATACGCAGTATTTT. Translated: CAWSDNTDTQYF.

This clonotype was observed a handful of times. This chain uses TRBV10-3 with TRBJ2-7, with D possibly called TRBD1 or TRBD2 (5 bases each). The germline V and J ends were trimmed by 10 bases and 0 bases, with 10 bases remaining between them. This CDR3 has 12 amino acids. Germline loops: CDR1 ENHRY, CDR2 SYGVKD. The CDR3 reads CATGALSYEQYF. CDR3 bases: TGTGCCACCGGGGCCCTCTCCTACGAGCAGTACTTC.

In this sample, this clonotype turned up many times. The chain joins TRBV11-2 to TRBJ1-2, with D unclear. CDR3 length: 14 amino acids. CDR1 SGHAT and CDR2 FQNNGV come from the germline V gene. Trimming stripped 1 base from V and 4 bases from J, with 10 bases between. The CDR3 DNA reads TGTGCCAGCAGCTTAGTCCGAGGGCCCTATGGCTACACCTTC. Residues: CASSLVRGPYGYTF. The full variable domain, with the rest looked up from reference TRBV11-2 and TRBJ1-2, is EAGVAQSPRYKIIEKRQSVAFWCNPISGHATLYWYQQILGQGPKLLIQFQNNGVVDDSQLPKDRFSAERLKGVDSTLKIQPAKLEDSAVYLCASSLVRGPYGYTFGSGTRLTVV.

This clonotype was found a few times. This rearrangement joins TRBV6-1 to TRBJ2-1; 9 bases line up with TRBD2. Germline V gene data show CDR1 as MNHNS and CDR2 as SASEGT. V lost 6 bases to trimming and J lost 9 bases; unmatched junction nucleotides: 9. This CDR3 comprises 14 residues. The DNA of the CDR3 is TGTGCCAGCAGACCGGGACTAGCCATTGGTGAGCAGTTCTTC. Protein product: CASRPGLAIGEQFF.

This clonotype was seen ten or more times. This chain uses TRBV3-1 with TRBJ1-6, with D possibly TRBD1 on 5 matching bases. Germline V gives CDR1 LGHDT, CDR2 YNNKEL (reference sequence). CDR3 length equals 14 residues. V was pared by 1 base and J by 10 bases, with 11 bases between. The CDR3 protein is CASSQVGVLSPLHF. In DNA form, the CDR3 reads TGTGCCAGCAGCCAAGTAGGGGTGTTATCACCCCTCCACTTT. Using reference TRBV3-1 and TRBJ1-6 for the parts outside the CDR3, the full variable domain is DTAVSQTPKYLVTQMGNDKSIKCEQNLGHDTMYWYKQDSKKFLKIMFSYNNKELIINETVPNRFSPKSPDKAHLNLHINSLELGDSAVYFCASSQVGVLSPLHFGNGTRLTVT.

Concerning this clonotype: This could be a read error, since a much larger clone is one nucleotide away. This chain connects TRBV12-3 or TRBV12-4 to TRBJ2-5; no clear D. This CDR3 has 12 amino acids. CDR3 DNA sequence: TGTGCCAGCAGTCAGAGAGGAGAGACCCGGTACTTC. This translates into CASSQRGETRYF.

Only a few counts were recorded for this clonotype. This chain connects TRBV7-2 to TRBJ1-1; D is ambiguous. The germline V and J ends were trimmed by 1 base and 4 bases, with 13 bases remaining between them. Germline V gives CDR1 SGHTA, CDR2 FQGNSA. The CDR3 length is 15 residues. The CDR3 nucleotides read TGTGCCAGCAGCTTAGACCCAACTGGGAGCACTGAAGCTTTCTTT. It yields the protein CASSLDPTGSTEAFF.

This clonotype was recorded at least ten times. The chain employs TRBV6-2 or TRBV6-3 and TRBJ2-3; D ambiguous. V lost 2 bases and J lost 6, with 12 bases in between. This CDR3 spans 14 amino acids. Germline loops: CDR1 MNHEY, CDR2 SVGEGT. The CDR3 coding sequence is TGTGCCAGCAGTTACCGACGAGAATTGGATACGCAGTATTTT. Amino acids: CASSYRRELDTQYF.